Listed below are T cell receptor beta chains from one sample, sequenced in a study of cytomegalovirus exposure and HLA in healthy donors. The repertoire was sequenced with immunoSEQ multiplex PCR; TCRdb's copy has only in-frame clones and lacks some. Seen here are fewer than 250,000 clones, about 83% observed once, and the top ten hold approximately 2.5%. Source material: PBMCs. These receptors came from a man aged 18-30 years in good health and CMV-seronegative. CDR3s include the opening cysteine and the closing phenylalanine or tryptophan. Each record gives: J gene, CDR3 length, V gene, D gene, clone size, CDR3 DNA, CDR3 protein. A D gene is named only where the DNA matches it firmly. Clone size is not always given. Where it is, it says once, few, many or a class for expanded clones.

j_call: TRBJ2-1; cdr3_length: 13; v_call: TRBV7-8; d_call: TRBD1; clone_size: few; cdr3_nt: TGTGCCAGCAGCTGGAGAGGGGGCGATGAGCAGTTCTTC; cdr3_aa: CASSWRGGDEQFF
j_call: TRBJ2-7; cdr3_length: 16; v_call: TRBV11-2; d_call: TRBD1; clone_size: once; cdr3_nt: TGTGCCAGCAGCTCCGTACAGGGGGCTTTTATCTACGAGCAGTACTTC; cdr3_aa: CASSSVQGAFIYEQYF
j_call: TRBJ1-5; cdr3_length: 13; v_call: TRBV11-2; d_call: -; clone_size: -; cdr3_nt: TGTGCCAGCAGCGCGGCGGTGAATCAGCCCCAGCATTTT; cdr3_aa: CASSAAVNQPQHF
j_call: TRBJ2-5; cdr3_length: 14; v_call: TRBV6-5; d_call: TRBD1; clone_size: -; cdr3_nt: TGTGCCAGCAGCCGGGACAGGGGTAGTGAGACCCAGTACTTC; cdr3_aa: CASSRDRGSETQYF
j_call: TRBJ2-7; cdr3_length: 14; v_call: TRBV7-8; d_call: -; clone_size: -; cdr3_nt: TGTGCCAGCAGCTTAGCGGCCAGGGTTTACGAGCAGTACTTC; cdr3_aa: CASSLAARVYEQYF
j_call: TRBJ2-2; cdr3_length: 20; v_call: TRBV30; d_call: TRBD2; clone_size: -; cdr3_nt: TGTGCCTGGGTTCCAAACGCTTCCGGGACTAGCGGGACTGTCTACGGGGAGCTGTTTTTT; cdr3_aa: CAWVPNASGTSGTVYGELFF
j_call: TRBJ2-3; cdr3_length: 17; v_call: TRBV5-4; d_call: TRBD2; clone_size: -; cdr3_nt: TGTGCCAGCAGCCCTAGCGGGGGGGCCATGGTAACAGATACGCAGTATTTT; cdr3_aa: CASSPSGGAMVTDTQYF
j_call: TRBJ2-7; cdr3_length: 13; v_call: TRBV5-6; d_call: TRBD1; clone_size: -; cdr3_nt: TGTGCCAGCAGCCATCAGGGGGTATACGAGCAGTACTTC; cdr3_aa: CASSHQGVYEQYF
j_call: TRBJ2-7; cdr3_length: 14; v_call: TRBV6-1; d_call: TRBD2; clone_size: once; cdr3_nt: TGTGCCAGCAGTGAAGGCGGGGGGGCCCACGAGCAGTACTTC; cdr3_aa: CASSEGGGAHEQYF
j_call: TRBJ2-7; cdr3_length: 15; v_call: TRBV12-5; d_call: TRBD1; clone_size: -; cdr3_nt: TGTGCTATGAAGGGCCGGGACAGGGGATTCCACGAGCAGTACTTC; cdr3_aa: CAMKGRDRGFHEQYF
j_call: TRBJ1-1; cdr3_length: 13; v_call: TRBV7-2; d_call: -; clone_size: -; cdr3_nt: TGTGCCAGCAGCCTTACAGAGAACACTGAAGCTTTCTTT; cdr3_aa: CASSLTENTEAFF
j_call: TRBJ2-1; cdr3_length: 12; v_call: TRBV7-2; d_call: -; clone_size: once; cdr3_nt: TGTGCCAGCAGCCAGAACTACAATGAGCAGTTCTTC; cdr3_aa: CASSQNYNEQFF
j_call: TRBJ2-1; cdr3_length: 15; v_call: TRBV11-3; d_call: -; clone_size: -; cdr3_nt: TGTGCCAGCAGCCCGGACGGGAGCTCCTACAATGAGCAGTTCTTC; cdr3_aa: CASSPDGSSYNEQFF